The 16 T cell receptor beta chains below all came from one sample that was sequenced in a study of blood T cell repertoires in COVID-19. Sequencing used immunoSEQ multiplex PCR; TCRdb keeps in-frame clones, though not all of them. The sample yields about 78,000 clones, roughly 80% seen once. Sequenced: peripheral blood. Receptors originate from a human donor in a cohort sampled during active COVID-19.

This chain uses TRBV30 with TRBJ1-2; 9 bases fit TRBD1. The CDR3 runs 16 residues. V was pared by 5 bases and J by 8 bases, with 18 bases of the junction left unmatched. CDR1 is GTSNPN and CDR2 is SVGIG in the germline V gene (reference sequence). The CDR3 coding sequence is TGTGCCTGGGCCGCGACCATTCCGGACAGGGGCGGGGGCTACACCTTC. It specifies CAWAATIPDRGGGYTF.

The chain is built from TRBV5-6 and TRBJ2-5, with D perhaps matching TRBD1 (6 bases). Germline V gene sequence: CDR1 SGHDT, CDR2 YYEEEE. V was cut by 0 bases and J by 7 bases, with 13 bases left in between. This CDR3 spans 14 amino acids. The CDR3 here is CASSLGGRGGTQYF. The CDR3 DNA reads TGTGCCAGCAGCTTGGGGGGCAGAGGGGGGACCCAGTACTTC.

The chain uses TRBV2 and TRBJ1-3, with D possibly being TRBD1 (5 bases). V shed 0 bases and J shed 7 bases, with 13 bases lying between them. The length of the CDR3 is 15 residues. Germline loops: CDR1 SNHLY, CDR2 FYNNEI. The CDR3, as DNA: TGTGCCAGCAGTGAAGCGAGTCAGGGAGGGAACACCATATATTTT. It yields the protein CASSEASQGGNTIYF.

This clone occurred a few times. J is TRBJ2-3 and V is TRBV7-9; TRBD1 matches at 9 bases. Germline V CDR1 and CDR2: SEHNR, FQNEAQ (reference sequence). There are 14 residues in the CDR3. The junction had 2 bases not matched to a gene; V was cut back by 5 bases and J by 2 bases. CDR3: CASSGQGSTDTQYF. CDR3 bases: TGTGCCAGCAGCGGACAGGGGTCCACAGATACGCAGTATTTT.

This rearrangement joins TRBV4-3 to TRBJ1-3, with a weak D call TRBD1 (5 bases). Per the germline V gene, CDR1 is LGHNA and CDR2 is YSLEER. The CDR3 has 15 amino acids. Trimming took 4 bases from V and 3 from J, leaving 13 bases between them. CDR3 sequence reads: CASSPKVTDGNTIYF. In DNA, the CDR3 is TGCGCCAGCAGCCCGAAGGTGACAGATGGAAACACCATATATTTT.

This clone was recorded a few times. V usage is TRBV25-1 and J usage is TRBJ2-2, with no clear D. Germline V gene data show CDR1 as MGHDK and CDR2 as SYGVNS. The V end was cut by 4 bases, the J end by 4 bases, with 10 bases between. This CDR3 comprises 14 residues. The CDR3 region has the DNA TGTGCCAGCAGTGGGCAAGATGGCACCGGGGAGCTGTTTTTT. Translation gives CASSGQDGTGELFF.

The chain combines TRBV7-2 with TRBJ1-2; D not resolved. CDR3 length: 15 residues. Germline CDR1 is SGHTA and CDR2 is FQGNSA. The ends were cut back, 3 bases at V and 5 bases at J, with 16 bases in the middle. The CDR3 here is CASSFRDSLRYGYTF. CDR3 nucleotide sequence: TGTGCCAGCAGCTTCCGAGACTCCCTCCGATATGGCTACACCTTC.

The chain is built from TRBV7-2 and TRBJ1-2; D ambiguous. The CDR3 sequence is 12 residues long. From germline, CDR1 is SGHTA and CDR2 FQGNSA. V lost 3 bases and J lost 3, with 5 bases in between. CDR3 region: CASSLNYYGYTF. CDR3 nucleotides: TGTGCCAGCAGCTTGAACTACTATGGCTACACCTTC.

This clone was recorded a few times. The chain joins TRBV4-1 to TRBJ1-2, with unresolved D. CDR1 is MGHRA and CDR2 is YSYEKL in the germline V gene. The CDR3 consists of 14 residues. Trimming shortened V by 0 bases and J by 4 bases, and 9 bases separated the two germline ends. The CDR3 DNA sequence: TGCGCCAGCAGCCAAGACAGGAGCGGCTATGGCTACACCTTC. Translating it yields CASSQDRSGYGYTF.

This sequence joins TRBV6-5 and TRBJ1-2; D gene ambiguous. The CDR3 spans 13 residues. The V end was cut by 8 bases, the J end by 0 bases, with 10 bases between. Germline V gene sequence: CDR1 MNHEY, CDR2 SVGAGI. CDR3 bases: TGTGCCAGCCTGAGTCTAGCTAACTATGGCTACACCTTC. Translating gives CASLSLANYGYTF.

The CDR3 region is CASSLRQGGSYEQYF. CDR3 nucleotide sequence: TGCGCCAGCAGCTTGAGACAGGGGGGGTCCTACGAGCAGTACTTC. The J gene is TRBJ2-7, the V gene TRBV5-1; 9 bases are shared with TRBD1. The CDR3 totals 15 residues. Germline values: CDR1 SGHRS, CDR2 YFSETQ. Trimming took 1 base from V and 1 from J; bases not matched to a gene: 3.

The rearrangement links TRBV2 to TRBJ1-5; D is undetermined. The CDR3 runs to 16 residues. Germline CDR1 and CDR2: SNHLY and FYNNEI. V lost 7 bases and J 7 bases, leaving 23 bases between the germline ends. The CDR3 DNA sequence: TGTGCCAGCAACACCACAATTGGGAGGGTTCACCAGCCCCAGCATTTT. Amino acids: CASNTTIGRVHQPQHF.

This clone was seen a single time. The gene calls are TRBV7-6 and TRBJ1-1; D remains ambiguous. V shed 1 base and J shed 5 bases, with 11 bases lying between them. From germline, CDR1 is SGHVS and CDR2 FNYEAQ. The CDR3 has 14 residues. CDR3 sequence reads: CASSLVAGLTEAFF. In nucleotides, the CDR3 is TGTGCCAGCAGCTTAGTGGCGGGCTTGACTGAAGCTTTCTTT. The variable domain in full, completed from reference TRBV7-6 and TRBJ1-1, reads GAGVSQSPRYKVTKRGQDVALRCDPISGHVSLYWYRQALGQGPEFLTYFNYEAQQDKSGLPNDRFSAERPEGSISTLTIQRTEQRDSAMYRCASSLVAGLTEAFFGQGTRLTVV.

This clone was observed a single time. CDR3 sequence reads: CASSLSLGAYSGANVLTF. For the CDR3, the DNA is TGTGCCAGCAGCCTGAGCTTGGGGGCCTACTCTGGGGCCAACGTCCTGACTTTC. The V and J genes are TRBV5-4 and TRBJ2-6, with TRBD1 as a possible D gene (6 bases). V lost 4 bases, J lost 0 bases, and 17 bases lay in between. Germline V gene data show CDR1 as SGHNT and CDR2 as YYREEE (reference sequence). This CDR3 is 18 amino acids long.

This chain links TRBV9 with TRBJ2-3, with 9 bases fitting TRBD1. The CDR3 sequence is 14 residues long. The germline CDR1 and CDR2 sequences are SGDLS and YYNGEE. After removal of 5 bases from V and 5 bases from J, the junction contained 6 bases not matched to a gene. Here the CDR3 reads CASSRTGDIDTQYF. Written as DNA, the CDR3 is TGTGCCAGCAGTCGGACAGGGGATATAGATACGCAGTATTTT.

This chain uses TRBV9 with TRBJ2-1, with TRBD1 matching over 8 bases. CDR1 and CDR2 (germline): SGDLS, YYNGEE. J gave up 3 bases and V 4 bases, and 6 bases lay outside the gene matches. The CDR3 runs 15 residues. CDR3 loop: CASSPDGTGYNEQFF. DNA for the CDR3: TGTGCCAGCAGCCCCGATGGGACAGGCTACAATGAGCAGTTCTTC.